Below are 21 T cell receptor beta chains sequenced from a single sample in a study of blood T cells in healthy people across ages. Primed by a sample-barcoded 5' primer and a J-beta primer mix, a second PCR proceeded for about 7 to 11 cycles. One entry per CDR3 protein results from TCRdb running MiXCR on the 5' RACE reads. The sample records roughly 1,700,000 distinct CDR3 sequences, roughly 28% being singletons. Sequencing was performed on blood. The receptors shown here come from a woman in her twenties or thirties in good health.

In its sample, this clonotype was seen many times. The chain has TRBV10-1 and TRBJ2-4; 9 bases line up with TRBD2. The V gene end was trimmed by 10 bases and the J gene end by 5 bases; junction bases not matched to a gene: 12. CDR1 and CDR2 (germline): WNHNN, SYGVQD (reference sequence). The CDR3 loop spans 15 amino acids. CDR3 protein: CATAGGQEIENIQYF. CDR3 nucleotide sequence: TGCGCCACCGCGGGGGGGCAAGAGATAGAAAACATTCAGTACTTC.

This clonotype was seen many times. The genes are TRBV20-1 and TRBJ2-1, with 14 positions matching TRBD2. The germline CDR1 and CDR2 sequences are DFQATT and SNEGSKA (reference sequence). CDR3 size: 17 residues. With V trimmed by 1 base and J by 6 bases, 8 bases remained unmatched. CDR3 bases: TGCAGTGCTAGAGTTGTAGGGACTAGCGGGAGTTCCAATGAGCAGTTCTTC. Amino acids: CSARVVGTSGSSNEQFF.

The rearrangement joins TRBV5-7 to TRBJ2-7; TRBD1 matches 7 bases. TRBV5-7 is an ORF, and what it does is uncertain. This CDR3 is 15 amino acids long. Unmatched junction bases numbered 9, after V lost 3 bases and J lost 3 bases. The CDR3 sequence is CASSSQIGTVYEQYF. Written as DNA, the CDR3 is TGTGCCAGCAGCTCTCAGATTGGGACAGTCTACGAGCAGTACTTC.

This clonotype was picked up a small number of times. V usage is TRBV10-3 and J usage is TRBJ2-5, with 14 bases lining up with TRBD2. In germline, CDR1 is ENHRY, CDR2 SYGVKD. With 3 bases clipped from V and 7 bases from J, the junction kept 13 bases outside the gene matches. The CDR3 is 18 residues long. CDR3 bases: TGTGCCATCAGTGAACCACTGGGACTAGCGGGGGTTGGAGCGACCCAGTACTTC. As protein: CAISEPLGLAGVGATQYF.

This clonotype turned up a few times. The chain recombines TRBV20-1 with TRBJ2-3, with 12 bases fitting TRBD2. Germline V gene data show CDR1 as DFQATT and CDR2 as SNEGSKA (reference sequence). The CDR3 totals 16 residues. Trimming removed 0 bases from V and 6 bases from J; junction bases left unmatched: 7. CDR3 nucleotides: TGCAGTGCTAGAGACCCCGGACTAGCGGGGTCGGATACGCAGTATTTT. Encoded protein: CSARDPGLAGSDTQYF.

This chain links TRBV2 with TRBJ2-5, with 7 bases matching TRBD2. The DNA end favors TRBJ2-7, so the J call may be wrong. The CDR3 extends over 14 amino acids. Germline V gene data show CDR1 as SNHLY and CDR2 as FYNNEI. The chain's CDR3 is CASSEVAGVYEQYF. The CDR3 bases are TGTGCCAGCAGTGAAGTCGCGGGGGTCTACGAGCAGTACTTC.

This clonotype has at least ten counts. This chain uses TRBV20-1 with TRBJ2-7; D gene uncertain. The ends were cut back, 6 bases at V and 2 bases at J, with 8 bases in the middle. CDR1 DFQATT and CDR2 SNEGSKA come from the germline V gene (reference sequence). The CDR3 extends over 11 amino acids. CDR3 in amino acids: CSAPGTYEQYF. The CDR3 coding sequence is TGCAGTGCCCCTGGGACCTACGAGCAGTACTTC.

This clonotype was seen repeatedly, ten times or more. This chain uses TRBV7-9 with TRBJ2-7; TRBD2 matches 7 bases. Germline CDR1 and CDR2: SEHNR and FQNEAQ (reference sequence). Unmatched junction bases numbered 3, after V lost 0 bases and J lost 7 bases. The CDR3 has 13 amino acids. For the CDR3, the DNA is TGTGCCAGCAGCTTAGCGGGACTAACTGAGCAGTACTTC. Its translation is CASSLAGLTEQYF.

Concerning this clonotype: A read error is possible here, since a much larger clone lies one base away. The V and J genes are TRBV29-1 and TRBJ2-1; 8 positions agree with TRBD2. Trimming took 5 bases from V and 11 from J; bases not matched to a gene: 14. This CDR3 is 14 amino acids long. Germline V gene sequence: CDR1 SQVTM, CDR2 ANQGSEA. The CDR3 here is CSVTQAGAGNQQFF. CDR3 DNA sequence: TGCAGCGTTACCCAAGCGGGAGCTGGGAATCAGCAGTTCTTC.

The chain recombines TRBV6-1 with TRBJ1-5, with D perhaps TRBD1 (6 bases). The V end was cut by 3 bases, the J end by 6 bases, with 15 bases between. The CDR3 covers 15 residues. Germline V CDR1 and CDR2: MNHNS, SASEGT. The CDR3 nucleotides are TGTGCCAGCAGTGACCGAAGGGGGGTTAGTCAGCCCCAGCATTTT. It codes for CASSDRRGVSQPQHF.

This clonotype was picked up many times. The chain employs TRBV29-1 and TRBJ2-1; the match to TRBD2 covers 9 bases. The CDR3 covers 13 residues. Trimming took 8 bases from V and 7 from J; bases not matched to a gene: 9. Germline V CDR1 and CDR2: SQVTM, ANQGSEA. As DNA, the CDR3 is TGCAGCTGGCGGGGGGGAGGGTTGAATGAGCAGTTCTTC. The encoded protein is CSWRGGGLNEQFF.

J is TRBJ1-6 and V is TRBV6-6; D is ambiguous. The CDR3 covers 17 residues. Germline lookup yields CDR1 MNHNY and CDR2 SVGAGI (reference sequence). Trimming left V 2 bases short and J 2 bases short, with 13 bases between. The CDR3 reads CASSYAARVTYNSPLHF. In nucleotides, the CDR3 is TGTGCCAGCAGTTACGCCGCCCGGGTGACCTATAATTCACCCCTCCACTTT.

The DNA for the CDR3 is TGCGCCAGCAGCTTGTACAGGGTAGATACGCAGTATTTT. Translated, it gives CASSLYRVDTQYF. V gene TRBV5-1 combines with J gene TRBJ2-3, with D maybe TRBD1 (6 bases). Trimming cost V 1 base and J 5 bases, with 8 bases left between them. This CDR3 contains 13 residues. CDR1 SGHRS and CDR2 YFSETQ come from the germline V gene.

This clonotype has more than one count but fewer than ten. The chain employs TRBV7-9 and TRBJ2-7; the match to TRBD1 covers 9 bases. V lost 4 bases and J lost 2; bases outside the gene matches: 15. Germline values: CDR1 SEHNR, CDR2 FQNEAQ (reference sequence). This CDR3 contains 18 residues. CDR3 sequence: CASSSNFYLGQGAYEQYF. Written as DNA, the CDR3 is TGTGCCAGCAGCTCCAACTTTTATTTGGGACAGGGAGCCTACGAGCAGTACTTC.

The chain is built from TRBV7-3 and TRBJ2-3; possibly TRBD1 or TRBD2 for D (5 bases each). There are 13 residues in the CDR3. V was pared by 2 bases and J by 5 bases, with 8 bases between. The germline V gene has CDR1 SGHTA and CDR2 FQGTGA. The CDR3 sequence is CASSLWGRDTQYF. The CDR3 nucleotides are TGTGCCAGCAGCTTATGGGGGAGAGATACGCAGTATTTT.

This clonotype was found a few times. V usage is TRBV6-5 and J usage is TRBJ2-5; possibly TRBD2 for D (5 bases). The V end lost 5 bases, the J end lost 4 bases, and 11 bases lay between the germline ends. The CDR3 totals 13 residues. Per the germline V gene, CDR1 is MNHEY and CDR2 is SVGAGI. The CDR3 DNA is TGTGCCAGCAGTCCGACTACCAGAGAGACCCAGTACTTC. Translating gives CASSPTTRETQYF.

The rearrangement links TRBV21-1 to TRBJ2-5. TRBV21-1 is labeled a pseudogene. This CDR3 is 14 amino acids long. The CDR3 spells CASSNSVTNMTQYF. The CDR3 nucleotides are TGTGCCAGCAGCAATTCAGTCACTAACATGACCCAGTACTTC.

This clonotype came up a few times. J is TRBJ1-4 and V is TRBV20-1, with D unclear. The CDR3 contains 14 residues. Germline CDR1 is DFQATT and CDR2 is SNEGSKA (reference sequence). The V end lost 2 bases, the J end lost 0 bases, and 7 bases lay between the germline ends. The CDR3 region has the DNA TGCAGTGCTAGAATGGGGACAACTAATGAAAAACTGTTTTTT. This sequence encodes CSARMGTTNEKLFF.

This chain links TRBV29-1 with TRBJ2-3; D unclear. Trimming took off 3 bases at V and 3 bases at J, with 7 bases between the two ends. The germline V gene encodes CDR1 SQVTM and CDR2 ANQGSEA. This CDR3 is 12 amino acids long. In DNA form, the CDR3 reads TGCAGCGTTGACCCTAGGACAGATACGCAGTATTTT. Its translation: CSVDPRTDTQYF.

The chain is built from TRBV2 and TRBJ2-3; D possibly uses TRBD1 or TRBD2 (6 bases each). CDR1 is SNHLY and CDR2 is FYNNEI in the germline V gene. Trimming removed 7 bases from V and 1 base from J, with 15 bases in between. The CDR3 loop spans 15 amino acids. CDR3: CASIHRDFRTDTQYF. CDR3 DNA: TGTGCCAGCATCCACAGGGACTTTCGCACAGATACGCAGTATTTT.

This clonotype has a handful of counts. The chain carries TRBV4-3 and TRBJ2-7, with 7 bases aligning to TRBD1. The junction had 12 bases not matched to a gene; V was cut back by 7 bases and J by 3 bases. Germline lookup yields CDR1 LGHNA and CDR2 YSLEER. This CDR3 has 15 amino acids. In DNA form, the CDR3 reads TGCGCCAGCACCCCTCCCGGGACAGACATCTACGAGCAGTACTTC. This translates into CASTPPGTDIYEQYF.